This TCR beta chain was identified during a study of T cell responses to AZD1222 COVID-19 vaccine. Assay: immunoSEQ multiplex PCR; the TCRdb copy retains only in-frame clones and omits some. The data show over 120,000 clones, approximately 85% seen once. This clone was observed once. J was trimmed by 3 bases and V by 6 bases; bases with no gene match: 0. The germline CDR1 and CDR2 sequences are SQVTM and ANQGSEA. The CDR3 is 11 residues long. This TCR derives from an adult in good health. The V call is TRBV29-1, the J call TRBJ2-5, with 8 bases identical to TRBD2. Sequencing was performed on peripheral blood, taken on day 0 of AZD1222 vaccination. The CDR3 protein is CSVRGEETQYF. The CDR3 DNA reads TGCAGCGTGCGGGGGGAAGAGACCCAGTACTTC.